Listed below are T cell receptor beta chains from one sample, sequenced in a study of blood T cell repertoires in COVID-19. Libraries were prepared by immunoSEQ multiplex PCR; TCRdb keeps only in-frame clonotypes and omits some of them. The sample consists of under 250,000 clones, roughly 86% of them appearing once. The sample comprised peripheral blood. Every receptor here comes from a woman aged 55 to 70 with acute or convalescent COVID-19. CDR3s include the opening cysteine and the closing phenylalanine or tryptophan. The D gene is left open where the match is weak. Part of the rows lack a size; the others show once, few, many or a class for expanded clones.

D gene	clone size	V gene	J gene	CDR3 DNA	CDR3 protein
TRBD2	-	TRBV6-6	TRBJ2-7	TGTGCCAGCAGCTCCCTGGGACTAGCCTCCAACGAGCAGTACTTC	CASSSLGLASNEQYF
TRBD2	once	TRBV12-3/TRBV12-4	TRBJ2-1	TGTGCCACCGGGGGGGCCTACAATGAGCAGTTCTTC	CATGGAYNEQFF
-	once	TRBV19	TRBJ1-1	TGTGCCAGTAGTATAGGCAGGGTGGGAACTGAAGCTTTCTTT	CASSIGRVGTEAFF
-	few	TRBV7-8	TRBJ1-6	TGTGCCAGCAGCTTAGTTATTGGGGGGAATAATTCACCCCTCCACTTT	CASSLVIGGNNSPLHF
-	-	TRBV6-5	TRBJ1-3	TGTGCCAGCAGTACTGTAGACAGGCCCACCATATATTTT	CASSTVDRPTIYF
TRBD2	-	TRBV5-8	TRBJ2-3	TGTGCCAGCAGCCCTCGACTAGCGGGGGGGAGGACAGATACGCAGTATTTT	CASSPRLAGGRTDTQYF
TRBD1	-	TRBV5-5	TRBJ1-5	TGTGCCAGCAGCTCCCAGGGGGGAAGCAATCAGCCCCAGCATTTT	CASSSQGGSNQPQHF
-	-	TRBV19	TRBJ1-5	TGTGCCAGTAGTATACAGGCCGAGCAGCCCCAGCATTTT	CASSIQAEQPQHF
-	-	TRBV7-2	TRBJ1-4	TGTGCCAGCAGCCCTAGGGGGACTAATGAAAAACTGTTTTTT	CASSPRGTNEKLFF
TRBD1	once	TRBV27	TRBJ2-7	TGTGCCAGCACCAAAACTCGGACAGGGGGCGAGCAGTACTTC	CASTKTRTGGEQYF
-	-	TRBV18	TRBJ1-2	TGTGCCAGCTCACCACAGACAGATGGCTACACCTTC	CASSPQTDGYTF
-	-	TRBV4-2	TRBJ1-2	TGTGCCAGCAGCCGCCTTGGGGAGGCATCTGGCTACACCTTC	CASSRLGEASGYTF
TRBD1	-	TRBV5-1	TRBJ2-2	TGCGCCAGCAGCAAAACTTTCTCGGGACAGGTTAACACCGGGGAGCTGTTTTTT	CASSKTFSGQVNTGELFF
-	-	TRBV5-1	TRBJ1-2	TGCGCCAGCAGCTTGGGGCTAGGGGGAAACTATGGCTACACCTTC	CASSLGLGGNYGYTF
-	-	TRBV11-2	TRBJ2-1	TGTGCCAGCAGCTTCCTTAGCTCCTACAATGAGCAGTTCTTC	CASSFLSSYNEQFF
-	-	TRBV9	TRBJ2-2	TGTGCCAGCAGCGTCGGGGGGCACGGGGAGCTGTTTTTT	CASSVGGHGELFF